The sequence of this T cell receptor beta chain was determined in a study of T cell responses to AZD1222 COVID-19 vaccine. Produced via immunoSEQ multiplex PCR; TCRdb's table is partial and in-frame only. The sample has about 84,000 clones; 87% are singletons. Study findings and constraints: Clonal diversity was possibly underestimated; the donors were predominantly white British and more often female.

Germline lookup yields CDR1 LGHNA and CDR2 YNFKEQ. CDR3 length: 16 amino acids. Trimming stripped 0 bases from V and 0 bases from J, with 6 bases between. About this clone itself: Antigen: not known.

The gene calls are TRBV4-2 and TRBJ2-6, with D possibly TRBD1 on 5 matching bases. The sample here was peripheral blood, taken on day 0 of AZD1222 vaccination. The TCR originated in an adult in good health. The CDR3 loop reads CASSQDDSSGANVLTF. As DNA, the CDR3 is TGTGCCAGCAGCCAAGACGACAGCTCTGGGGCCAACGTCCTGACTTTC.